A single sample is the source of the 23 T cell receptor beta chains below, sequenced in a study of T cell responses to AZD1222 COVID-19 vaccine. Data came from immunoSEQ multiplex PCR; TCRdb stores just in-frame clones and leaves some out. This sample has more than 110,000 clones; about 90% occur once, and the top ten carry 5.5%. The starting material was peripheral blood, obtained on day 0 of AZD1222 vaccination. The source is an adult in good health.

The chain links TRBV11-2 to TRBJ2-7; 10 bases fit TRBD2. Unmatched junction bases numbered 15, after V lost 5 bases and J lost 2 bases. This CDR3 comprises 18 residues. Germline V gene lookup returns CDR1 SGHAT and CDR2 FQNNGV. The CDR3 loop reads CASSRTSGKLNRPYEQYF. CDR3 DNA sequence: TGTGCCAGCAGCCGCACTAGCGGGAAGTTAAACCGTCCCTACGAGCAGTACTTC.

V gene TRBV2 combines with J gene TRBJ2-7; D is unclear. Trimming removed 8 bases from V and 0 bases from J, with 8 bases in between. Germline V lookup: CDR1 SNHLY, CDR2 FYNNEI. This CDR3 spans 12 amino acids. The CDR3 spells CASRLDSYEQYF. CDR3 nucleotide sequence: TGTGCCAGCCGGCTGGACTCCTACGAGCAGTACTTC.

This clone was found once. The chain combines TRBV6-5 with TRBJ2-1, with TRBD2 matching 8 bases. The CDR3 is 15 amino acids. Germline CDR1 reads MNHEY; CDR2 reads SVGAGI. Trimming cost V 5 bases and J 0 bases; bases outside gene matches: 3. The CDR3 DNA follows: TGTGCCAGCAGTCAGAGCGGGAGCTCCTACAATGAGCAGTTCTTC. This encodes CASSQSGSSYNEQFF.

In its sample, this clone was seen once. The rearrangement joins TRBV28 to TRBJ1-2, with D possibly matching TRBD1 (5 bases). The CDR3 covers 14 residues. Per the germline V gene, CDR1 is MDHEN and CDR2 is SYDVKM. The V and J ends lost 6 bases and 6 bases respectively, with 17 bases between them. The CDR3 region is CASSSLWGDDGYTF. The CDR3 DNA is TGTGCCAGCAGCAGCCTGTGGGGGGATGATGGCTACACCTTC.

This chain uses TRBV27 with TRBJ1-5; TRBD1 matches at 7 bases. Looked up from germline, CDR1 is MNHEY and CDR2 is SMNVEV (reference sequence). This CDR3 has 15 amino acids. V was clipped by 3 bases and J by 4 bases; unmatched bases: 6. The CDR3 nucleotides read TGTGCCAGCAGTTTGTTGGGACAGAGAAATCAGCCCCAGCATTTT. As protein: CASSLLGQRNQPQHF.

The J gene is TRBJ1-2, the V gene TRBV30; D remains unclear. The V gene lost 3 bases and the J gene lost 3 bases, with 17 bases spanning the gap. The CDR3 extends over 15 amino acids. CDR1 is GTSNPN and CDR2 is SVGIG in the germline V gene (reference sequence). The CDR3 reads CAWRFAPGNDYGYTF. CDR3 sequence (DNA): TGTGCCTGGAGATTCGCTCCGGGAAACGACTATGGCTACACCTTC.

V gene TRBV6-6 combines with J gene TRBJ1-1; 8 bases are a match to TRBD1. Germline CDR1 is MNHNY and CDR2 is SVGAGI (reference sequence). The CDR3 runs 13 residues. J lost 4 bases, V lost 7 bases, and 5 bases had no gene match. The CDR3 sequence: CASTFGTGTEAFF. CDR3 sequence (DNA): TGTGCCAGCACCTTCGGGACAGGCACTGAAGCTTTCTTT.

The rearrangement joins TRBV30 to TRBJ2-7, with D perhaps TRBD1 (7 bases). Germline V gene lookup returns CDR1 GTSNPN and CDR2 SVGIG (reference sequence). The CDR3 totals 19 residues. Trimming pared 4 bases from V and 4 bases from J, leaving 32 bases between. CDR3 sequence: CAWNGGTRDSLRGRYEQYF. The CDR3 DNA reads as TGTGCCTGGAATGGGGGAACACGGGACAGCCTGCGGGGTCGTTACGAGCAGTACTTC. Together with reference TRBV30 and TRBJ2-7, the CDR3 gives the full variable domain: SQTIHQWPATLVQPVGSPLSLECTVEGTSNPNLYWYRQAAGRGLQLLFYSVGIGQISSEVPQNLSASRPQDRQFILSSKKLLLSDSGFYLCAWNGGTRDSLRGRYEQYFGPGTRLTVT.

This chain connects TRBV28 to TRBJ1-2; 7 bases align to TRBD1. This CDR3 contains 15 residues. J lost 0 bases, V lost 5 bases, and 6 bases had no gene match. The V gene's germline CDR1 is MDHEN and CDR2 SYDVKM. CDR3 amino acids: CASSLLGTANYGYTF. CDR3 coding DNA: TGTGCCAGCAGTCTATTAGGGACAGCTAACTATGGCTACACCTTC.

This sequence joins TRBV28 and TRBJ2-3; 10 nucleotides line up with TRBD2. Germline assignment: CDR1 MDHEN and CDR2 SYDVKM. CDR3 length: 16 residues. V lost 3 bases and J lost 4; bases outside the gene matches: 7. For the CDR3, the DNA is TGTGCCAGCAGTTTCCCTAGCGGGAGTTCCGCAGATACGCAGTATTTT. This translates into CASSFPSGSSADTQYF.

The genes are TRBV24-1 and TRBJ2-1; the D is unclear. The germline V gene encodes CDR1 KGHDR and CDR2 SFDVKD. The CDR3 contains 15 residues. The V end lost 10 bases, the J end lost 4 bases, and 19 bases lay between the germline ends. The CDR3 nucleotides read TGTGCCACGAGTTCTACTTTAGACCTTTACAATGAGCAGTTCTTC. Residues: CATSSTLDLYNEQFF.

This chain uses TRBV13 with TRBJ2-1; D remains ambiguous. Per the germline V gene, CDR1 is PRHDT and CDR2 is FYEKMQ (reference sequence). V was shortened by 3 bases and J by 6 bases, with 9 bases between the two germline ends. This CDR3 has 13 amino acids. This CDR3 reads CASSFSTFNEQFF. DNA for the CDR3: TGTGCCAGCAGCTTCTCAACTTTCAATGAGCAGTTCTTC.

The genes are TRBV25-1 and TRBJ1-1; D uncertain. The V gene lost 4 bases and the J gene lost 4 bases, with 10 bases spanning the gap. The CDR3 sequence is 13 residues long. Germline V gives CDR1 MGHDK, CDR2 SYGVNS. DNA of the CDR3: TGTGCCAGCAGTGCCTGGGCAGGCACTGAAGCTTTCTTT. Translated: CASSAWAGTEAFF.

The rearrangement links TRBV19 to TRBJ2-2, with a weak D call TRBD2 (5 bases). There are 17 residues in the CDR3. Trimming cost V 0 bases and J 6 bases, with 17 bases left between them. Germline CDR1 and CDR2: LNHDA and SQIVND (reference sequence). The DNA of the CDR3 is TGTGCCAGTAGTATAGATCTCGGCGGTGGAGGACCCGGGGAGCTGTTTTTT. This gives the protein CASSIDLGGGGPGELFF.

V is TRBV3-1 (or the pseudogene TRBV3-2) and J is TRBJ2-5, with TRBD2 matching 8 bases. CDR3 length: 15 amino acids. Per the germline V gene, CDR1 is LGHDT and CDR2 is YNNKEL (reference sequence). V was clipped by 4 bases and J by 5 bases; unmatched bases: 9. The CDR3 nucleotides are TGTGCCAGCAGCCCCGTCCGGGGGGGCCGCGAGACCCAGTACTTC. Amino acids: CASSPVRGGRETQYF.

The J gene is TRBJ2-2, the V gene TRBV7-2; unclear D gene. Trimming stripped 1 base from V and 8 bases from J, with 5 bases between. Germline V gene data show CDR1 as SGHTA and CDR2 as FQGNSA. This CDR3 is built from 12 residues. This CDR3 reads CASSLGIGELFF. The CDR3 DNA sequence: TGTGCCAGCAGCTTAGGGATAGGGGAGCTGTTTTTT.

This clone was counted a single time. The chain links TRBV9 to TRBJ2-2, with D possibly TRBD2 on 6 matching bases. The CDR3 contains 16 residues. V lost 6 bases to trimming and J lost 4 bases, with 19 bases between them. The germline CDR1 and CDR2 sequences are SGDLS and YYNGEE. The chain's CDR3 is CASTYSGGLGTGELFF. Here the CDR3 DNA reads TGTGCCAGCACCTATAGCGGCGGCCTGGGCACCGGGGAGCTGTTTTTT.

V and J are TRBV9 and TRBJ1-4; TRBD1 matches 7 bases. The V gene's germline CDR1 is SGDLS and CDR2 YYNGEE. The CDR3 runs to 14 residues. V was pared by 3 bases and J by 7 bases, with 6 bases of the junction left unmatched. CDR3 residues: CASSGDSGGEKLFF. The CDR3 nucleotides are TGTGCCAGCAGCGGGGACAGCGGGGGTGAAAAACTGTTTTTT. The variable domain in full, with the rest retrieved from reference TRBV9 and TRBJ1-4, is DSGVTQTPKHLITATGQRVTLRCSPRSGDLSVYWYQQSLDQGLQFLIQYYNGEERAKGNILERFSAQQFPDLHSELNLSSLELGDSALYFCASSGDSGGEKLFFGSGTQLSVL.

The rearrangement uses TRBV5-4 and TRBJ1-2; maybe TRBD1 (5 bases). V was shortened by 6 bases and J by 8 bases, with 20 bases between the two germline ends. Germline-derived CDR1 and CDR2 are SGHNT and YYREEE (reference sequence). The CDR3 extends over 14 amino acids. CDR3 region: CASTRLGDGRGYTF. CDR3 DNA sequence: TGTGCCAGCACTCGCCTGGGGGACGGACGAGGCTACACCTTC.

Only one count was recorded for this clone. The chain carries TRBV29-1 and TRBJ2-7, with TRBD2 identical over 11 bases. V shed 7 bases, J shed 2 bases, and the junction held 16 bases outside the gene matches. The germline V gene encodes CDR1 SQVTM and CDR2 ANQGSEA. The CDR3 runs to 17 residues. The CDR3: CSAIAGGPRFSPYEQYF. CDR3 sequence (DNA): TGCAGCGCGATAGCGGGAGGGCCTAGATTCAGTCCCTACGAGCAGTACTTC.

The V gene is TRBV9, the J gene TRBJ2-5; TRBD2 matches 14 bases. Per the germline V gene, CDR1 is SGDLS and CDR2 is YYNGEE. The CDR3 is made up of 16 amino acids. V shed 7 bases and J 3 bases; nucleotides not matched to a gene: 8. CDR3 DNA sequence: TGTGCCAGCGCCGGGACTAGCGGGAGCCCCAAAGAGACCCAGTACTTC. The encoded protein is CASAGTSGSPKETQYF.

This clone was found a few times. The chain joins TRBV7-2 to TRBJ1-6; 10 bases align to TRBD1. The CDR3 length is 15 residues. Per germline, CDR1 SGHTA and CDR2 FQGNSA. Trimming cost V 5 bases and J 8 bases; bases outside gene matches: 6. The CDR3 sequence: CASSRTGGGYSPLHF. The DNA of the CDR3 is TGTGCCAGCAGCCGGACAGGGGGAGGGTATTCACCCCTCCACTTT.

The chain couples TRBV4-2 to TRBJ1-6; D call uncertain. V dropped 5 bases and J dropped 8 bases, with 13 bases sitting between them. This CDR3 is built from 14 residues. CDR1 LGHNA and CDR2 YNFKEQ come from the germline V gene. The CDR3 sequence is CASSLTDKDSPLHF. The CDR3 DNA sequence: TGTGCCAGCAGCTTAACCGACAAGGATTCACCCCTCCACTTT.